Given below is one T cell receptor (beta chain) in context. Its target is not known. The source of the sample is a study of T cell responses to AZD1222 COVID-19 vaccine. The repertoire was sequenced with immunoSEQ multiplex PCR; TCRdb's copy has only in-frame clones and lacks some. The top ten hold 5.5% to 8% of the sample, which has 150,000 to 160,000 clones, more than 85% seen once. Germline V CDR1 and CDR2: SGHTA, FQGNSA. This CDR3 comprises 13 residues. Trimming shortened V by 3 bases and J by 5 bases, and 10 bases separated the two germline ends. General study points: Unmutated variant regions are reportedly the target of nearly half of TCRs that are spike-specific. Spike was spanned by vaccine-associated CD4 TCRs, which were dominant at 160-218 and 743-854.

The receptor's source is an adult who had recovered from COVID-19. The sequencing used peripheral blood, collected after recovery from COVID-19. This chain links TRBV7-2 with TRBJ2-5; D gene unclear. CDR3 sequence reads: CASSLSLGETQYF. The CDR3 DNA reads as TGTGCCAGCAGCTTGAGCCTGGGGGAGACCCAGTACTTC.